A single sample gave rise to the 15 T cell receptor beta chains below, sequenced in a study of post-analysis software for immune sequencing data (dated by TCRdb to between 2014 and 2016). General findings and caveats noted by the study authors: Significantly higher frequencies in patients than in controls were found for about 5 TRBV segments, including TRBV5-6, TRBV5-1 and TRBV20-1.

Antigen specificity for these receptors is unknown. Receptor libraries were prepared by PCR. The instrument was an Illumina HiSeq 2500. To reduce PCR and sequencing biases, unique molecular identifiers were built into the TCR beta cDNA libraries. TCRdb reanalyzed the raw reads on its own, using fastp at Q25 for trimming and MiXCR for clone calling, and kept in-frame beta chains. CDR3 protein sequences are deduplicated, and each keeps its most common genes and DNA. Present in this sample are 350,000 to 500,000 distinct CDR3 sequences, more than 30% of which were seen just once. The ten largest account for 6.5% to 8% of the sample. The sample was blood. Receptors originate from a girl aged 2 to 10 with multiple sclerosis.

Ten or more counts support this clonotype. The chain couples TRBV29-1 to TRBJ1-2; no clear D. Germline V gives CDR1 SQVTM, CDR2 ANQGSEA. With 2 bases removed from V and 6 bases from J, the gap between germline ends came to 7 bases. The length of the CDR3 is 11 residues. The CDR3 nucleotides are TGCAGCGTTGAAACGGGAGATGGCTACACCTTC. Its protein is CSVETGDGYTF.

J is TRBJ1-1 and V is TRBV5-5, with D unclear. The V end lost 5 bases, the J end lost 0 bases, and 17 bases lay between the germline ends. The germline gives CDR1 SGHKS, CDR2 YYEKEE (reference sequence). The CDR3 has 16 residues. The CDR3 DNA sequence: TGTGCCAGCAGTTACTTCTCTGGCCCCATGAACACTGAAGCTTTCTTT. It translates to CASSYFSGPMNTEAFF.

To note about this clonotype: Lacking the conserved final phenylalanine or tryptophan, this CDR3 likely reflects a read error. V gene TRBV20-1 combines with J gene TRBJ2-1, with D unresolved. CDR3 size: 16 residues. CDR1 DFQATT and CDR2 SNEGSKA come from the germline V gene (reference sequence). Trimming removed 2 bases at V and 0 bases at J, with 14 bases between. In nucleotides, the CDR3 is TGCAGTGCTAGATTCCCCCGGAGACGCTCCTACAATGAGCAGTTCTCC. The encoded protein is CSARFPRRRSYNEQFS.

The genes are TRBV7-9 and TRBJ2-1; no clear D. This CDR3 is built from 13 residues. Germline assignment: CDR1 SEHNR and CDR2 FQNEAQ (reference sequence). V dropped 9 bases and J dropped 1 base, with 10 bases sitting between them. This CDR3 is CASRRGSYNEQFF. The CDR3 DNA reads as TGTGCCAGTAGGAGAGGATCCTACAATGAGCAGTTCTTC.

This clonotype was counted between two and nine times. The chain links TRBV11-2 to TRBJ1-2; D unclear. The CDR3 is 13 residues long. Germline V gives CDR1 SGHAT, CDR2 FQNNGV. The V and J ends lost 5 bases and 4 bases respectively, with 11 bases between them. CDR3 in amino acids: CASSDPTTYGYTF. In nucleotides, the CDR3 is TGTGCCAGCAGCGACCCCACCACCTATGGCTACACCTTC.

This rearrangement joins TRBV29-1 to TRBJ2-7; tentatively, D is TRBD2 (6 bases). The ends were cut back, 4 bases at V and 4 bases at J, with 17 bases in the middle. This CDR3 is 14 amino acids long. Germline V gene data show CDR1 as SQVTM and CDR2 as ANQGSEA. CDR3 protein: CSVGGTPGTYEQYF. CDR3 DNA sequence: TGCAGCGTTGGGGGGACCCCAGGGACTTACGAGCAGTACTTC.

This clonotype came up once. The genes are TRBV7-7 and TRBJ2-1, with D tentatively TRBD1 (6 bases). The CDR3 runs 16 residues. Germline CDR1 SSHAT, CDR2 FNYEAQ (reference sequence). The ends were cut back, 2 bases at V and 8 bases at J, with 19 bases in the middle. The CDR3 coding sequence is TGTGCCAGCAGCTTAACCGCAGGGGCCCCCGGGGATGAGCAGTTCTTC. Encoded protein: CASSLTAGAPGDEQFF.

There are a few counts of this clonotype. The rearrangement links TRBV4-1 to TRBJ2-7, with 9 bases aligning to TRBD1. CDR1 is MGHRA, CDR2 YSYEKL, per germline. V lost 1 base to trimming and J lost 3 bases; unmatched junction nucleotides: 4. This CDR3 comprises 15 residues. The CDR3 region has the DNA TGCGCCAGCAGCCAAGGTTCGGGACAGGGCTACGAGCAGTACTTC. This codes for CASSQGSGQGYEQYF.

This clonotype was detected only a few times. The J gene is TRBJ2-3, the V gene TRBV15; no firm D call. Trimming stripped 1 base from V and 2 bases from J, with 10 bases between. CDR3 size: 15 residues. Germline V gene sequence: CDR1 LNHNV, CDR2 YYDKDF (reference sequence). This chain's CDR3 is CATSRGGTHTDTQYF. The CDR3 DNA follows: TGTGCCACCAGCAGAGGGGGAACCCACACAGATACGCAGTATTTT.

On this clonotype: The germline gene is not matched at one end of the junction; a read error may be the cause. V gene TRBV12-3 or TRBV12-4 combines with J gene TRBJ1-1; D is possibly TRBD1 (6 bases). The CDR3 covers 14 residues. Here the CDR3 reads CASSLRGWATEAFF. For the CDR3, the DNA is TGTGCCAGCAGTTTGAGGGGGTGGGCCACTGAAGCTTTTTTT.

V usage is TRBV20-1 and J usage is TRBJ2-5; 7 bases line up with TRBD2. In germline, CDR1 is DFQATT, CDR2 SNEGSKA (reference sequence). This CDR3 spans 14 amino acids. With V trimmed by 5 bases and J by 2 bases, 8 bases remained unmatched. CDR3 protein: CSAPQGSGQETQYF. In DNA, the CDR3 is TGCAGTGCTCCCCAAGGTAGCGGGCAAGAGACCCAGTACTTC.

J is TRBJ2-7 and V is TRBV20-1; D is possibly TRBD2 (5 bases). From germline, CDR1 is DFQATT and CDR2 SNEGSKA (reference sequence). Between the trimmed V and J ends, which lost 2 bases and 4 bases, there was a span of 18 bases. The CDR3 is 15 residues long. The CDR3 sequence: CSARRTQASLYEQYF. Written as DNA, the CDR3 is TGCAGTGCTAGAAGGACTCAGGCTTCCCTGTACGAGCAGTACTTC.

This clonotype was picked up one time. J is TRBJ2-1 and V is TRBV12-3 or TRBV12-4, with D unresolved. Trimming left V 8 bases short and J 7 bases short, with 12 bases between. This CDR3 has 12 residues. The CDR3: CASRHTENEQFF. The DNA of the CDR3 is TGTGCCAGCCGGCATACCGAAAATGAGCAGTTCTTC.

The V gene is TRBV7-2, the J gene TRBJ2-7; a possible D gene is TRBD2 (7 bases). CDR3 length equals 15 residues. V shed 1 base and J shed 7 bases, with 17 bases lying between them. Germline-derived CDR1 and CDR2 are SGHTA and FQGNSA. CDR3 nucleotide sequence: TGTGCCAGCAGCTTAGAGGGGTTAGGGAGGGGGGAGCAGTACTTC. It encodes CASSLEGLGRGEQYF.

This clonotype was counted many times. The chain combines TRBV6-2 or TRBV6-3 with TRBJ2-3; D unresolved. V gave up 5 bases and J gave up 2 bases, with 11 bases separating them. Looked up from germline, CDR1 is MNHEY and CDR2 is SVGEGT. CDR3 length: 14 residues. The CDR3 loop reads CASSPTTNTDTQYF. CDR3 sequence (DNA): TGTGCCAGCAGTCCGACAACTAACACAGATACGCAGTATTTT.